This T cell receptor beta chain derives from a study of blood T cell repertoires in COVID-19. Study-level background: COVID-19 samples, acute and convalescent, were from the United States, Italy and Spain. PBMCs, B-cell-depleted T cells, or T cells provided the cDNA or gDNA that made up the material.

This clone appeared a few times. Study processing details: Estimation of nucleated cell counts was performed using reference gene primer amplification. Assay used: immunoSEQ multiplex PCR; TCRdb lists only in-frame clones, some missing. V and J calls and clone size are as listed in that table; D and trimming were resolved from the DNA. The sample includes 200,000 to 250,000 clones, approximately 90% of them seen just once. Trimming removed 9 bases at V and 0 bases at J, with 12 bases between. This CDR3 has 14 residues. The germline gives CDR1 SNHLY, CDR2 FYNNEI. The material sequenced was peripheral blood. This TCR derives from a man aged 25-45 years with acute or convalescent COVID-19. J is TRBJ1-5 and V is TRBV2; D is perhaps TRBD1 (5 bases). The CDR3 sequence is CASRGDSSNQPQHF. The CDR3, as DNA: TGTGCCAGTCGGGGGGATAGTAGCAATCAGCCCCAGCATTTT.